This T cell receptor (beta chain) was sequenced during a study of Tregs in tolerant kidney transplant recipients. This CDR3 comprises 15 residues. In germline, CDR1 is SGHVS, CDR2 FQNEAQ. V dropped 0 bases and J dropped 4 bases, with 13 bases sitting between them. Assay: immunoSEQ multiplex PCR; the TCRdb copy retains only in-frame clones and omits some. The data hold roughly 46,000 clones, with 91% observed a single time. The origin of this receptor is a human donor in good health. The sequenced material came from Tregs from blood. The V gene is TRBV7-8, the J gene TRBJ2-7; possibly TRBD1 for D (5 bases). CDR3 DNA: TGTGCCAGCAGCTTAGCGCTGGGGCTAGGTTACGAGCAGTACTTC. Translated: CASSLALGLGYEQYF.